This record covers a single T cell receptor (beta chain). CDR1 is MDHEN and CDR2 is SYDVKM in the germline V gene. V dropped 2 bases and J dropped 6 bases, with 8 bases sitting between them. The CDR3 extends over 12 amino acids. Clones were read by immunoSEQ multiplex PCR, and TCRdb kept only the in-frame ones, dropping some. The table includes 85,000 to 100,000 clones, 70% to 90% detected once. This sample was included in a study of radiotherapy plus CTLA-4 blockade in lung cancer. The sequence was obtained from a human donor with non-small cell lung cancer that progressed on radiotherapy plus ipilimumab. The chain carries TRBV28 and TRBJ2-7; D is unresolved. The sample consisted of peripheral blood, taken from a patient treated with radiotherapy plus ipilimumab. This CDR3 reads CASSLTVSEQYF. The DNA for the CDR3 is TGTGCCAGCAGTTTAACAGTTAGCGAGCAGTACTTC.